This is a list of T cell receptor beta chains from one sample in a study of OX40 agonist ivuxolimab in advanced cancers. The protocol was immunoSEQ multiplex PCR, while the TCRdb copy is restricted to in-frame clones and leaves out a portion. This table holds 70,000 to 90,000 clones, around 87% found once. Sequences were derived from CD4+ or CD8+ T cells sorted from blood, sampled in a trial of the OX40 agonist ivuxolimab. The receptors shown here come from an adult with an advanced solid tumor such as melanoma, head and neck, liver or kidney cancer. Each CDR3 is given with its conserved first and last residue. The order of the fields is D gene, V gene, clone size, J gene, CDR3 DNA, CDR3 protein. A D gene is named only where the DNA matches it firmly. Size tells how often a clone was seen (once, few, many) or the class of an expanded clone, and some rows leave it out.

TRBD1	TRBV18	NA	TRBJ2-3	TGTGCCAGCTCACCGACAGGGGGGACAGATACGCAGTATTTT	CASSPTGGTDTQYF
TRBD2	TRBV7-6	once	TRBJ2-7	TGTGCCAGCAGCCGGACTAGCGGGAGTTCCTACGAGCAGTACTTC	CASSRTSGSSYEQYF
NA	TRBV27	NA	TRBJ1-5	TGTGCCAGCAGTTTCAGACAGGTAGAGCCCCAGCATTTT	CASSFRQVEPQHF
NA	TRBV7-9	NA	TRBJ2-3	TGTGCCAGCAGCCGCGGGGTACGCACAGATACGCAGTATTTT	CASSRGVRTDTQYF
TRBD1	TRBV10-3	NA	TRBJ1-1	TGTGCCATCAGTGAGTTGGGGACAGGGGGAGGGAGCACTGAAGCTTTCTTT	CAISELGTGGGSTEAFF
NA	TRBV5-5	NA	TRBJ1-2	TGTGCCAGCAGCCGACTCGGGAGTTTGGGCTACACCTTC	CASSRLGSLGYTF
NA	TRBV11-3	NA	TRBJ2-5	TGTGCCAGCAGCTTAGGTGGGAGGCACGGGAGTATCGAGACCCAGTACTTC	CASSLGGRHGSIETQYF
NA	TRBV13	few	TRBJ2-3	TGTGCCAGCAGCTTTGAGAAGGGACGCACAGATACGCAGTATTTT	CASSFEKGRTDTQYF
NA	TRBV9	NA	TRBJ1-1	TGTGCCAGCAGCGCCGGGCAGGAGAGTATGAACACTGAAGCTTTCTTT	CASSAGQESMNTEAFF
NA	TRBV5-1	NA	TRBJ2-3	TGCGCCAGCAGGGCGGGGGCGGGGGCCCGCACAGATACGCAGTATTTT	CASRAGAGARTDTQYF
TRBD2	TRBV7-8	NA	TRBJ2-2	TGTGCCAGCTCCGGGACTAGCGCTTCCGGGGAGCTGTTTTTT	CASSGTSASGELFF
NA	TRBV9	NA	TRBJ1-1	TGTGCCAGCAGCGTAGCCCAAGGCCCGGGCACTGAAGCTTTCTTT	CASSVAQGPGTEAFF
NA	TRBV7-2	NA	TRBJ2-6	TGTGCCAGCAGCCCCCCTGGAGGGGCCAACGTCCTGACTTTC	CASSPPGGANVLTF
TRBD1	TRBV4-1	NA	TRBJ1-2	TGCGCCAGCAGCCACAACACAGGGGGCGCCTATGGCTACACCTTC	CASSHNTGGAYGYTF
TRBD2	TRBV5-4	NA	TRBJ2-1	TGTGCCAGCAGCTTGGCGGTTTTTGTGGGGGGGTACAATGAGCAGTTCTTC	CASSLAVFVGGYNEQFF
NA	TRBV27	NA	TRBJ2-7	TGTGCCAGCAGTTTATTGGGGGACGGCTACGAGCAGTACTTC	CASSLLGDGYEQYF
NA	TRBV7-3	NA	TRBJ1-1	TGTGCCAGCAGCCTGACCTGGACAGCTGAAGCTTTCTTT	CASSLTWTAEAFF
NA	TRBV9	NA	TRBJ2-5	TGTGCCAGCAGCCGTAAGACTCTGGGGATGAGAGAGACCCAGTACTTC	CASSRKTLGMRETQYF
NA	TRBV7-3	NA	TRBJ2-1	TGTGCCAGCAGCTCCTACAGGGGAGGCAATGAGCAGTTCTTC	CASSSYRGGNEQFF
TRBD2	TRBV5-8	NA	TRBJ2-1	TGTGCCAGCAGCTTTGATTCTGGGCTAGCGGGAGACTACAATGAGCAGTTCTTC	CASSFDSGLAGDYNEQFF
NA	TRBV28	NA	TRBJ1-2	TGTGCCAGCAGTTTGGATGTCACCCTCTTCTATGGCTACACCTTC	CASSLDVTLFYGYTF
NA	TRBV2	once	TRBJ2-1	TGTGCCAGCAGTGAATCCCGGGCCTACAATGAGCAGTTCTTC	CASSESRAYNEQFF
NA	TRBV6-5	NA	TRBJ1-2	TGTGCCAGCAGTTACTCGCGCACCGACCCCCTGGGCTACACCTTC	CASSYSRTDPLGYTF
NA	TRBV19	NA	TRBJ1-6	TGTGCCAGTAGAAAGACAGCCTATAATTCACCCCTCCACTTT	CASRKTAYNSPLHF
NA	TRBV5-4	NA	TRBJ1-4	TGTGCCAGCAGCAGGGGGGCCGGGGTCGATGAAAAACTGTTTTTT	CASSRGAGVDEKLFF
TRBD1	TRBV27	NA	TRBJ1-2	TGTGCCAGTCGGACAGGGAATCTTGGCTACACCTTC	CASRTGNLGYTF
TRBD1	TRBV6-5	NA	TRBJ1-1	TGTGCCAGCAGTTATTCTGGACAGGGCAACACTGAAGCTTTCTTT	CASSYSGQGNTEAFF
TRBD1	TRBV6-6	NA	TRBJ1-5	TGTGCCAGCAGTTACCTGTCGGGACAGCTAAATCAGCCCCAGCATTTT	CASSYLSGQLNQPQHF
NA	TRBV7-2	NA	TRBJ2-2	TGTGCCAGCAGCTTAGTCCACAGGGATACCGGGGAGCTGTTTTTT	CASSLVHRDTGELFF
NA	TRBV5-3	NA	TRBJ2-7	TGTGCCAGAAGCTTGGGACGGGGATCCTACGAGCAGTACTTC	CARSLGRGSYEQYF
NA	TRBV30	NA	TRBJ2-5	TGTGCCTGGACCGGGGGAGAAAGCCAAGAGACCCAGTACTTC	CAWTGGESQETQYF
TRBD1	TRBV9	NA	TRBJ1-2	TGTGCCAGCAGCGTAGCCGCAGGGGGCGCCGGGGGGGGTGGCTACACCTTC	CASSVAAGGAGGGGYTF
NA	TRBV2	NA	TRBJ1-5	TGTGCCAGCAGTGTTCGACAATATAGCAATCAGCCCCAGCATTTT	CASSVRQYSNQPQHF
NA	TRBV7-6	NA	TRBJ1-6	TGTGCCAGCAGCTTATTGAGACCCGGGCTGGAGAATTCACCCCTCCACTTT	CASSLLRPGLENSPLHF
TRBD1	TRBV19	NA	TRBJ1-2	TGTGCCAGTAGTAGGGGACAGGGAAACTATGGCTACACCTTC	CASSRGQGNYGYTF
TRBD2	TRBV5-1	NA	TRBJ2-1	TGCGCCAGCAGCTCCGGACTAGCGGGACACAATGAGCAGTTCTTC	CASSSGLAGHNEQFF
NA	TRBV7-2	few	TRBJ1-5	TGTGCCAGCAGCTTAGAGGAGGGGGTGAATCAGCCCCAGCATTTT	CASSLEEGVNQPQHF
NA	TRBV6-5	NA	TRBJ1-5	TGTGCCAGCAGTCCGAAGACCCACCAGCCCCAGCATTTT	CASSPKTHQPQHF
TRBD1	TRBV6-1	NA	TRBJ1-5	TGTGCCAGCTTACAGGGGTGGAGCAATCAGCCCCAGCATTTT	CASLQGWSNQPQHF
TRBD1	TRBV30	NA	TRBJ1-6	TGTGCCTGGAGACGAAGGGACAGGGATAATTCACCCCTCCACTTT	CAWRRRDRDNSPLHF
TRBD1	TRBV11-2	NA	TRBJ2-1	TGTGCCAGCAGCTTAGAAGGGACAGGGTGGGTTGAGCAGTTCTTC	CASSLEGTGWVEQFF
NA	TRBV7-9	NA	TRBJ2-3	TGTGCCAGCAGCTTAGAGGATACGCAGTATTTT	CASSLEDTQYF
NA	TRBV30	NA	TRBJ2-1	TGTGCCTGGATTCAAACGGGACGGTACAATGAGCAGTTCTTC	CAWIQTGRYNEQFF
NA	TRBV4-2	NA	TRBJ2-7	TGTGCCAGCAGCCAAGAACGGACCTCTTACTACGAGCAGTACTTC	CASSQERTSYYEQYF
TRBD1	TRBV5-1	NA	TRBJ2-5	TGCGCCAGCAGCGGGGGGACAGGGTTTCAAGAGACCCAGTACTTC	CASSGGTGFQETQYF